The 13 T cell receptor beta chains presented below share a single source sample, sequenced in a study of identical twins. TCRdb itself ran the 5' RACE reads through MiXCR, one entry per CDR3 protein. The sample records nearly 900,000 distinct CDR3 sequences, 12% being singletons. The same data also went into a second study, on yellow fever vaccine responses in identical twins.

The material sequenced was PBMCs. The receptors were sampled from a woman younger than 35 in good health.

A few counts support this clonotype. The genes are TRBV5-1 and TRBJ2-1, with D maybe TRBD1 (6 bases). V lost 2 bases and J lost 9, with 9 bases in between. Germline V gene sequence: CDR1 SGHRS, CDR2 YFSETQ. The CDR3 sequence is 12 residues long. This chain's CDR3 is CASSFQGFEQFF. The CDR3 DNA follows: TGCGCCAGCAGCTTCCAGGGGTTTGAGCAGTTCTTC.

This clonotype was seen a handful of times. The chain couples TRBV4-1 to TRBJ2-1, with 7 bases identical to TRBD2. With 2 bases clipped from V and 0 bases from J, the junction kept 4 bases outside the gene matches. Germline lookup yields CDR1 MGHRA and CDR2 YSYEKL. The CDR3 is 16 amino acids. CDR3 in amino acids: CASSQQAGFSYNEQFF. CDR3 sequence (DNA): TGCGCCAGCAGCCAACAAGCGGGATTCTCCTACAATGAGCAGTTCTTC.

This clonotype was counted many times. The rearrangement links TRBV15 to TRBJ2-4; D gene ambiguous. The CDR3 loop spans 13 amino acids. CDR1 is LNHNV and CDR2 is YYDKDF in the germline V gene (reference sequence). V was pared by 0 bases and J by 6 bases, with 6 bases between. The CDR3: CATSREMANIQYF. The CDR3 DNA reads as TGTGCCACCAGCAGAGAAATGGCAAACATTCAGTACTTC.

A few counts support this clonotype. This rearrangement joins TRBV27 to TRBJ1-2; D call uncertain. V was shortened by 3 bases and J by 0 bases, with 11 bases between the two germline ends. The CDR3 is 15 amino acids. Germline CDR1 and CDR2: MNHEY and SMNVEV (reference sequence). As DNA, the CDR3 is TGTGCCAGCAGTTTGGTACCAGATGCTAACTATGGCTACACCTTC. As protein: CASSLVPDANYGYTF.

The V and J genes are TRBV10-3 and TRBJ2-5; D is possibly TRBD1 (6 bases). V was shortened by 4 bases and J by 3 bases, with 12 bases between the two germline ends. Germline-derived CDR1 and CDR2 are ENHRY and SYGVKD. The CDR3 contains 14 residues. The CDR3 loop is CAISGGRVEETQYF. DNA for the CDR3: TGTGCCATCAGTGGGGGGCGGGTCGAAGAGACCCAGTACTTC.

The chain couples TRBV7-2 to TRBJ2-1; tentative D call: TRBD1 (5 bases). Trimming shortened V by 2 bases and J by 15 bases, and 11 bases separated the two germline ends. The CDR3 covers 11 residues. CDR1 is SGHTA and CDR2 is FQGNSA in the germline V gene. The CDR3 nucleotides are TGTGCCAGCAGCTTATTGGGGCTTGGGTTCTTC. It yields the protein CASSLLGLGFF.

This clonotype appeared many times. This chain links TRBV5-1 with TRBJ2-1; TRBD1 matches at 9 bases. The CDR3 has 16 amino acids. V lost 0 bases, J lost 3 bases, and 4 bases stayed unmatched. Germline V gives CDR1 SGHRS, CDR2 YFSETQ. The CDR3 region is CASSLGDRAFYNEQFF. As DNA, the CDR3 is TGCGCCAGCAGCTTGGGGGACAGGGCCTTCTACAATGAGCAGTTCTTC.

This clonotype showed up just a few times. The chain carries TRBV4-2 and TRBJ2-3, with TRBD2 identical over 7 bases. CDR3 length: 14 residues. After removal of 0 bases from V and 5 bases from J, the junction contained 2 bases not matched to a gene. Germline-derived CDR1 and CDR2 are LGHNA and YNFKEQ. CDR3 coding DNA: TGTGCCAGCAGCCAAGATGCGGGAGTAGATACGCAGTATTTT. It specifies CASSQDAGVDTQYF.

This clonotype was detected a few times. This sequence joins TRBV20-1 and TRBJ2-1, with D maybe TRBD1 (5 bases). Germline V gene lookup returns CDR1 DFQATT and CDR2 SNEGSKA (reference sequence). The CDR3 spans 13 residues. V lost 1 base and J 6 bases, leaving 10 bases between the germline ends. CDR3 loop: CSARGGWSNEQFF. The CDR3 bases are TGCAGTGCTAGAGGGGGCTGGTCCAATGAGCAGTTCTTC.

The V call is TRBV19, the J call TRBJ2-7, with 8 bases fitting TRBD2. The germline CDR1 and CDR2 sequences are LNHDA and SQIVND (reference sequence). The length of the CDR3 is 14 residues. V lost 7 bases and J lost 0; bases outside the gene matches: 5. The chain's CDR3 is CASKGSGSSYEQYF. Here the CDR3 DNA reads TGTGCCAGTAAGGGAAGCGGGAGCTCCTACGAGCAGTACTTC.

The CDR3 DNA reads as TGCAGTGCTATCGGACAGTCGGAGATTGTCAATGAGCAGTTCTTC. Translated: CSAIGQSEIVNEQFF. The chain employs TRBV20-1 and TRBJ2-1, with D perhaps matching TRBD1 (6 bases). Germline CDR1 DFQATT, CDR2 SNEGSKA (reference sequence). CDR3 length: 15 amino acids. The germline V and J ends were trimmed by 4 bases and 6 bases, with 19 bases remaining between them.

This clonotype was counted only a few times. The CDR3 loop reads CASSSPSGTAKETQYF. The CDR3 DNA follows: TGTGCCAGCAGTTCCCCCTCCGGGACAGCAAAAGAGACCCAGTACTTC. The V call is TRBV12-3 or TRBV12-4, the J call TRBJ2-5; 7 bases match TRBD1. V gave up 4 bases and J gave up 3 bases; unmatched junction bases: 11. The CDR3 is made up of 16 amino acids.

This clonotype has more than one count but fewer than ten. The V and J genes are TRBV27 and TRBJ2-7; 7 bases are a match to TRBD2. The CDR3 loop spans 15 amino acids. V trimming: 8 bases; J trimming: 0 bases; junction bases outside the gene matches: 10. Germline-derived CDR1 and CDR2 are MNHEY and SMNVEV (reference sequence). The CDR3 loop is CASGTIAGLSYEQYF. CDR3 nucleotide sequence: TGTGCCAGCGGAACCATAGCGGGCCTCTCCTACGAGCAGTACTTC.